The 30 T cell receptor beta chains given below trace back to one sample, sequenced in a study of OX40 agonist ivuxolimab in advanced cancers. Some clones are missing from TCRdb's copy, which holds only in-frame ones; the method was immunoSEQ multiplex PCR. The sample has roughly 62,000 clones, 80% to 90% seen once. The specimen was CD4+ or CD8+ T cells sorted from blood, collected in a trial of the OX40 agonist ivuxolimab. These receptors all stem from an adult with an advanced solid tumor such as melanoma, head and neck, liver or kidney cancer.

Only one count was recorded for this clone. The V call is TRBV11-2, the J call TRBJ1-3; D unresolved. V was cut by 3 bases and J by 0 bases, with 9 bases left in between. This CDR3 has 15 amino acids. The V gene's germline CDR1 is SGHAT and CDR2 FQNNGV. CDR3 sequence (DNA): TGTGCCAGCAGCTTCCAGGTTTTCTCTGGAAACACCATATATTTT. Its protein product is CASSFQVFSGNTIYF.

The J gene is TRBJ2-3, the V gene TRBV28, with a weak D call TRBD2 (6 bases). CDR1 and CDR2 (germline): MDHEN, SYDVKM. This CDR3 spans 13 amino acids. Trimming pared 8 bases from V and 2 bases from J, leaving 11 bases between. CDR3 coding DNA: TGTGCCAGCGGGGCGGGGTCCACAGATACGCAGTATTTT. Protein sequence: CASGAGSTDTQYF.

The CDR3 nucleotides read TGTGCCTGGAGTGTACCCACAGGGGTGGCTGAAGCTTTCTTT. The encoded protein is CAWSVPTGVAEAFF. The rearrangement uses TRBV30 and TRBJ1-1, with 7 bases lining up with TRBD1. CDR1 and CDR2 from the germline V gene are GTSNPN and SVGIG (reference sequence). Trimming cost V 0 bases and J 6 bases; bases outside gene matches: 7. This CDR3 spans 14 amino acids.

The rearrangement uses TRBV15 and TRBJ2-3, with D perhaps matching TRBD2 (5 bases). This CDR3 has 15 residues. Germline loops: CDR1 LNHNV, CDR2 YYDKDF (reference sequence). Trimming removed 4 bases at V and 0 bases at J, with 11 bases between. The CDR3 bases are TGTGCCACCAGCAAAGGCGGGCTCAGCACAGATACGCAGTATTTT. Residues: CATSKGGLSTDTQYF.

The rearrangement uses TRBV19 and TRBJ1-1; no firm D call. The V end lost 8 bases, the J end lost 6 bases, and 13 bases lay between the germline ends. The CDR3 is 12 amino acids. CDR1 LNHDA and CDR2 SQIVND come from the germline V gene (reference sequence). The CDR3 sequence is CASSEKGSEAFF. The CDR3 nucleotides are TGTGCCAGTTCTGAGAAAGGCTCTGAAGCTTTCTTT.

CDR3 DNA sequence: TGTGCCAGCAGCTTGCCGGATCTCGGGGCCAACGTCCTGACTTTC. It is translated as CASSLPDLGANVLTF. The V gene is TRBV7-9, the J gene TRBJ2-6; D gene unclear. Trimming removed 3 bases at V and 4 bases at J, with 10 bases between. The CDR3 is 15 amino acids. CDR1 and CDR2 from the germline V gene are SEHNR and FQNEAQ (reference sequence).

The genes are TRBV11-2 and TRBJ1-3; D uncertain. CDR1 and CDR2 (germline): SGHAT, FQNNGV. This CDR3 comprises 15 residues. The V end was cut by 5 bases, the J end by 0 bases, with 11 bases between. CDR3 sequence: CASSEQSDSGNTIYF. The CDR3 nucleotides are TGTGCCAGCAGCGAACAATCTGACTCTGGAAACACCATATATTTT. The full variable domain, completed using reference TRBV11-2 and TRBJ1-3, is EAGVAQSPRYKIIEKRQSVAFWCNPISGHATLYWYQQILGQGPKLLIQFQNNGVVDDSQLPKDRFSAERLKGVDSTLKIQPAKLEDSAVYLCASSEQSDSGNTIYFGEGSWLTVV.

The chain has TRBV7-2 and TRBJ1-2, with D possibly being TRBD1 (5 bases). Trimming took 5 bases from V and 6 from J, leaving 16 bases between them. CDR1 and CDR2 from the germline V gene are SGHTA and FQGNSA. The CDR3 is 14 amino acids. The CDR3 nucleotides read TGTGCCAGCAGCAGTCTTAGGGGTGTCGATGGCTACACCTTC. Translating it yields CASSSLRGVDGYTF.

Only one count was recorded for this clone. The gene calls are TRBV11-3 and TRBJ1-5; 9 positions match TRBD1. Germline V gives CDR1 SGHNT, CDR2 YENEEA. The CDR3 runs to 17 residues. The V gene end was trimmed by 4 bases and the J gene end by 2 bases; junction bases not matched to a gene: 9. This CDR3 is CASSSGQGLLGNQPQHF. The CDR3 DNA reads as TGTGCCAGCAGCTCGGGACAGGGACTTTTGGGCAATCAGCCCCAGCATTTT.

CDR3 amino acids: CSVETEGRSYEQYF. The CDR3, as DNA: TGCAGCGTTGAGACAGAGGGCCGCTCCTACGAGCAGTACTTC. The chain uses TRBV29-1 and TRBJ2-7; D assignment may be TRBD1 or TRBD2 (5 bases each). Trimming cost V 3 bases and J 0 bases, with 12 bases left between them. The CDR3 covers 14 residues. Germline V gene lookup returns CDR1 SQVTM and CDR2 ANQGSEA.

The chain uses TRBV28 and TRBJ2-7, with D uncertain. Per the germline V gene, CDR1 is MDHEN and CDR2 is SYDVKM. V gave up 8 bases and J gave up 7 bases, with 15 bases separating them. The CDR3 runs 12 residues. The CDR3 DNA reads as TGTGCCAGCGGAAGCTTCCCTAGAGAGCAGTACTTC. Protein product: CASGSFPREQYF.

This sequence joins TRBV5-1 and TRBJ2-3, with TRBD2 matching over 7 bases. The V and J ends lost 4 bases and 5 bases, in that order; junction bases with no gene match: 7. The germline gives CDR1 SGHRS, CDR2 YFSETQ. This CDR3 has 14 amino acids. CDR3 coding DNA: TGCGCCAGCAGCCTCGGACTAGTGAAAGATACGCAGTATTTT. Translated, it gives CASSLGLVKDTQYF. The full variable domain, rest sourced from reference TRBV5-1 and TRBJ2-3, is KAGVTQTPRYLIKTRGQQVTLSCSPISGHRSVSWYQQTPGQGLQFLFEYFSETQRNKGNFPGRFSGRQFSNSRSEMNVSTLELGDSALYLCASSLGLVKDTQYFGPGTRLTVL.

The genes are TRBV6-5 and TRBJ2-2; 8 bases agree with TRBD1. After removal of 8 bases from V and 5 bases from J, the junction contained 7 bases not matched to a gene. Germline CDR1 MNHEY, CDR2 SVGAGI. The CDR3 runs 14 residues. The CDR3 DNA sequence: TGTGCCAGCCAATCAGGGGGCAGGACCGGGGAGCTGTTTTTT. This encodes CASQSGGRTGELFF.

This clone has more than one count but fewer than ten. The rearrangement uses TRBV5-1 and TRBJ2-1; D perhaps matches TRBD1 (5 bases). The CDR3 loop spans 14 amino acids. Germline CDR1 reads SGHRS; CDR2 reads YFSETQ. The V gene lost 0 bases and the J gene lost 4 bases, with 8 bases spanning the gap. CDR3 coding DNA: TGCGCCAGCAGCTTGGCGACAGATTACAATGAGCAGTTCTTC. Translation gives CASSLATDYNEQFF.

This clone was picked up one time. The chain employs TRBV4-3 and TRBJ2-7; TRBD1 matches at 11 bases. The CDR3 has 16 residues. Germline-derived CDR1 and CDR2 are LGHNA and YSLEER. Losses at the gene ends were 0 bases for V and 4 bases for J; bases not matched to a gene: 5. CDR3 sequence: CASSQDRGQGEYEQYF. CDR3 nucleotide sequence: TGCGCCAGCAGCCAAGATAGGGGACAGGGGGAGTACGAGCAGTACTTC.

This rearrangement joins TRBV19 to TRBJ2-7, with D uncertain. This CDR3 is built from 15 residues. Trimming cost V 6 bases and J 2 bases, with 17 bases left between them. The germline V gene encodes CDR1 LNHDA and CDR2 SQIVND (reference sequence). For the CDR3, the DNA is TGTGCCAGTAGCCAAATACTCAGGATCCCCTACGAGCAGTACTTC. It encodes CASSQILRIPYEQYF.

The gene calls are TRBV6-1 and TRBJ2-3; 11 bases match TRBD2. Germline-derived CDR1 and CDR2 are MNHNS and SASEGT. The V and J ends lost 8 bases and 4 bases, in that order; junction bases with no gene match: 8. The CDR3 is made up of 15 amino acids. The CDR3 reads CASGLLAGAADTQYF. CDR3 in DNA: TGTGCCAGCGGCTTACTAGCGGGAGCGGCAGATACGCAGTATTTT.

In this sample, this clone turned up a few times. The chain carries TRBV9 and TRBJ2-1, with D maybe TRBD1 (5 bases). Per the germline V gene, CDR1 is SGDLS and CDR2 is YYNGEE. Trimming pared 4 bases from V and 7 bases from J, leaving 18 bases between. The CDR3 contains 15 residues. This CDR3 reads CASSPDPRPGNEQFF. The CDR3 DNA reads TGTGCCAGCAGCCCAGACCCACGACCAGGGAATGAGCAGTTCTTC. The variable domain in full, completed from reference TRBV9 and TRBJ2-1, reads DSGVTQTPKHLITATGQRVTLRCSPRSGDLSVYWYQQSLDQGLQFLIQYYNGEERAKGNILERFSAQQFPDLHSELNLSSLELGDSALYFCASSPDPRPGNEQFFGPGTRLTVL.

The chain uses TRBV18 and TRBJ2-1; D may match TRBD1 or TRBD2 (5 bases each). Germline CDR1 reads KGHSH; CDR2 reads LQKENI. CDR3 length equals 17 residues. The germline V and J ends were trimmed by 6 bases and 4 bases, with 22 bases remaining between them. Written as DNA, the CDR3 is TGTGCCAGCTCCCCCTCGGGGCGGGCAAAGCCTTACAATGAGCAGTTCTTC. Protein: CASSPSGRAKPYNEQFF.

The CDR3 sequence: CASSSTITSGTFRSYNEQFF. The CDR3 nucleotides are TGTGCCAGTAGCTCCACTATTACTAGCGGGACCTTCCGCTCCTACAATGAGCAGTTCTTC. The gene calls are TRBV19 and TRBJ2-1; TRBD2 aligns across 10 bases. Germline lookup yields CDR1 LNHDA and CDR2 SQIVND (reference sequence). The V and J ends lost 6 bases and 0 bases, in that order; junction bases with no gene match: 17. The CDR3 runs 20 residues.

V and J are TRBV5-4 and TRBJ2-5; D is perhaps TRBD1 (6 bases). The CDR3 extends over 15 amino acids. The V end lost 2 bases, the J end lost 5 bases, and 16 bases lay between the germline ends. CDR1 and CDR2 from the germline V gene are SGHNT and YYREEE (reference sequence). The CDR3 loop is CASSFTGISRETQYF. The CDR3 region has the DNA TGTGCCAGCAGCTTCACAGGGATTTCACGGGAGACCCAGTACTTC.

This clone was detected once. This sequence joins TRBV2 and TRBJ1-1; no clear D gene. CDR1 is SNHLY, CDR2 FYNNEI, per germline. CDR3 length equals 11 residues. The V gene lost 10 bases and the J gene lost 11 bases, with 17 bases spanning the gap. CDR3 in amino acids: CATGPSIGAFF. In nucleotides, the CDR3 is TGTGCCACCGGCCCAAGTATAGGCGCTTTCTTT.

The chain is built from TRBV5-6 and TRBJ1-1, with D tentatively TRBD1 (5 bases). CDR3 length: 13 residues. Germline V gene sequence: CDR1 SGHDT, CDR2 YYEEEE. Deletions cut 5 bases from V and 6 bases from J, with 14 bases between. CDR3 nucleotides: TGTGCCAGCAGTTTCGGCAGGGCCCCTGAAGCTTTCTTT. Encoded protein: CASSFGRAPEAFF.

The rearrangement uses TRBV19 and TRBJ2-7, with TRBD1 identical over 7 bases. The junction had 8 bases not matched to a gene; V was cut back by 3 bases and J by 3 bases. Germline CDR1 reads LNHDA; CDR2 reads SQIVND (reference sequence). CDR3 length: 15 amino acids. CDR3 nucleotides: TGTGCCAGTAGTATCAGACAGGGATTTCGCTACGAGCAGTACTTC. This sequence encodes CASSIRQGFRYEQYF.

This clone was seen more than once but under ten times. This chain uses TRBV5-4 with TRBJ2-7; D might be TRBD1 (6 bases). CDR1 and CDR2 from the germline V gene are SGHNT and YYREEE (reference sequence). The CDR3 sequence is 14 residues long. The V gene lost 2 bases and the J gene lost 7 bases, with 16 bases spanning the gap. CDR3 sequence: CASSFSRGPGEQYF. DNA for the CDR3: TGTGCCAGCAGCTTCAGCAGGGGCCCGGGGGAGCAGTACTTC.

This clone was seen just once. The genes are TRBV30 and TRBJ2-3; D is perhaps TRBD1 (6 bases). The CDR3 contains 14 residues. Trimming removed 3 bases at V and 1 base at J, with 11 bases between. CDR1 and CDR2 (germline): GTSNPN, SVGIG (reference sequence). CDR3 loop: CAWRQGAGTDTQYF. For the CDR3, the DNA is TGTGCCTGGAGACAGGGTGCGGGCACAGATACGCAGTATTTT.

V and J are TRBV9 and TRBJ2-3; TRBD1 is a possible D gene (6 bases). Germline V gene sequence: CDR1 SGDLS, CDR2 YYNGEE. The V end was cut by 0 bases, the J end by 4 bases, with 6 bases between. The length of the CDR3 is 13 residues. The CDR3 loop reads CASSVGQADTQYF. The CDR3 nucleotides are TGTGCCAGCAGCGTAGGACAGGCAGATACGCAGTATTTT.

V gene TRBV14 combines with J gene TRBJ2-1; TRBD2 aligns across 12 bases. V shed 4 bases, J shed 0 bases, and the junction held 13 bases outside the gene matches. CDR3 size: 20 residues. CDR1 is SGHDN, CDR2 FVKESK, per germline. CDR3 nucleotide sequence: TGTGCCAGCAGCCCCCGGTACCTAGCGGGAGGGCCGAGCTCCTACAATGAGCAGTTCTTC. Its translation is CASSPRYLAGGPSSYNEQFF.

The chain couples TRBV30 to TRBJ2-3; D unclear. CDR3 length: 14 amino acids. CDR1 is GTSNPN and CDR2 is SVGIG in the germline V gene (reference sequence). Trimming took off 3 bases at V and 3 bases at J, with 13 bases between the two ends. The CDR3 loop reads CAWRFRVQTDTQYF. The CDR3 region has the DNA TGTGCCTGGAGGTTCCGGGTCCAAACAGATACGCAGTATTTT.

J is TRBJ2-4 and V is TRBV5-1, with 14 bases matching TRBD2. CDR3 length: 14 residues. Losses at the gene ends were 3 bases for V and 8 bases for J; bases not matched to a gene: 1. Germline CDR1 and CDR2: SGHRS and YFSETQ. Here the CDR3 DNA reads TGCGCCAGCAGCTCGACTAGCGGGAGGGACATTCAGTACTTC. It encodes CASSSTSGRDIQYF.